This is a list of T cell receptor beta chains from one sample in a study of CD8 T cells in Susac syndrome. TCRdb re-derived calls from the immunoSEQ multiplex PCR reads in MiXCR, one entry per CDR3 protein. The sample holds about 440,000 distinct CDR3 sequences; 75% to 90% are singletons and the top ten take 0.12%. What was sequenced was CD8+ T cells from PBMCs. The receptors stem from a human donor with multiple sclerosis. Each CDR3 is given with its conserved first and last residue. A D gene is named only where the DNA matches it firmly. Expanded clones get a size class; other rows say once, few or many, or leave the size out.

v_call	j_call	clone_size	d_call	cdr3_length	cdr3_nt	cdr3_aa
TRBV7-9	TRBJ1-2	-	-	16	TGTGCCAGCAGCTCCCATAACAACAGGGAAAACTATGGCTACACCTTC	CASSSHNNRENYGYTF
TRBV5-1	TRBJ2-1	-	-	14	TGCGCCAGCAGCTTGGACAAGTGGGGCAATGAGCAGTTCTTC	CASSLDKWGNEQFF
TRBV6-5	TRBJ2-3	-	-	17	TGTGCCAGCAGTTACCCCGACGGGCGGGCGAGCACAGATACGCAGTATTTT	CASSYPDGRASTDTQYF
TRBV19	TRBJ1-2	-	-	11	TGTGCCAGTAGTATGGGGAATGGCTACACCTTC	CASSMGNGYTF
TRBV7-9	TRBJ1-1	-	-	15	TGTGCCAGCAGCTTAGGTCGACATGTGAACACTGAAGCTTTCTTT	CASSLGRHVNTEAFF
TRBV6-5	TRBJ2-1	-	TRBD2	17	TGTGCCAGCAGTTACACAATAGCGGGAGGGCCTGACAATGAGCAGTTCTTC	CASSYTIAGGPDNEQFF
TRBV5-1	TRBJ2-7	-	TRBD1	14	TGCGCCAGCAGCATCGGGACAGGGGGAAACGAGCAGTACTTC	CASSIGTGGNEQYF
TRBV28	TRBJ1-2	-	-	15	TGTGCCAGCAGTTTATTAGTAGGGACGGTCTGTGGCTACACCTTC	CASSLLVGTVCGYTF
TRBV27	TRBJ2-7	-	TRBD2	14	TGTGCCAGCAGTTGGCTAGCGGGAGTAAAGGAGCAGTACTTC	CASSWLAGVKEQYF
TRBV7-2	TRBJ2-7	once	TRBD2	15	TGTGCCAGCAACCGTGGGGCTAGCGGTACCTACGAGCAGTACTTC	CASNRGASGTYEQYF
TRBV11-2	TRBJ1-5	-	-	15	TGTGCCAGCAGCTTAACCGGTACCTACAATCAGCCCCAGCATTTT	CASSLTGTYNQPQHF
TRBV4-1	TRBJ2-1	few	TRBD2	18	TGCGCCAGCAGCCAACCCGGACTAGCGGGAAGCTCCTACAATGAGCAGTTCTTC	CASSQPGLAGSSYNEQFF
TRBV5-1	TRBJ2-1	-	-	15	TGCGCCAGCAGCGCTTACTTCCCCCTAGGGAATGAGCAGTTCTTC	CASSAYFPLGNEQFF
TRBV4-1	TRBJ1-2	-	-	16	TGCGCCAGCAGCCAAGAACCGGGGCTAAGTAACTATGGCTACACCTTC	CASSQEPGLSNYGYTF
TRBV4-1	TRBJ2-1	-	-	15	TGCGCCAGCAGCCCACCGGGACGCACCTCGGGTGAGCAGTTCTTC	CASSPPGRTSGEQFF
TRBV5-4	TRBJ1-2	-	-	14	TGTGCCAGCAGCTCCCCCGAGGGAAACTATGGCTACACCTTC	CASSSPEGNYGYTF
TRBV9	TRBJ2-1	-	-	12	TGTGCCAGCAGCGTAGAGGAGGGCGAACAGTTCTTC	CASSVEEGEQFF
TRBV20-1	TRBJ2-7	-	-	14	TGCAGTGCTCCCAACCGGGACAATGCCTACGAGCAGTACTTC	CSAPNRDNAYEQYF
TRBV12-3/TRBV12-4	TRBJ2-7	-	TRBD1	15	TGTGCCAGCAGCCCAAGACAGGGGGAAGAGGACGAGCAGTACTTC	CASSPRQGEEDEQYF
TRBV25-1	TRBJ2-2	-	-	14	TGTGCCAGCAGTGATTGGGATAACACCGGGGAGCTGTTTTTT	CASSDWDNTGELFF
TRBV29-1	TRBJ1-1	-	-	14	TGCAGCCCCCCGACAGGCGAACAGAACACTGAAGCTTTCTTT	CSPPTGEQNTEAFF
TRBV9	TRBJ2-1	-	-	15	TGTGCCAGCAGCGTAGAGGGCTTGACCTACAATGAGCAGTTCTTC	CASSVEGLTYNEQFF
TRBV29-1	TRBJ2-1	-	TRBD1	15	TGCAGCGTTGAATTCCCGGGACAGGGGTACAATGAGCAGTTCTTC	CSVEFPGQGYNEQFF
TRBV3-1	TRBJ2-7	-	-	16	TGTGCCAGCAGCGACGACAGGGAGGGGGACTCCTACGAGCAGTACTTC	CASSDDREGDSYEQYF
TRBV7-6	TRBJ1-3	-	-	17	TGTGCCAGCAGCTTAGCGGGGGCCGCGAACTCTGGAAACACCATATATTTT	CASSLAGAANSGNTIYF
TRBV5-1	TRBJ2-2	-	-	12	TGCGCCAGCAGCTTGGCCGCCCCGGAGCTGTTTTTT	CASSLAAPELFF
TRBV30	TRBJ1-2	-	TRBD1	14	TGTGCCTGGAGTCTCGGACAGGGCCCGGCTGGCTACACCTTC	CAWSLGQGPAGYTF
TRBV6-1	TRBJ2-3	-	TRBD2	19	TGTGCCAGCAGACAGACCCCCCTAGCGGGGGACGATAACACAGATACGCAGTATTTT	CASRQTPLAGDDNTDTQYF
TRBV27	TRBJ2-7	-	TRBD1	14	TGTGCCAGCAGTTTTGGGGGACAGGTCTACGAGCAGTACTTC	CASSFGGQVYEQYF
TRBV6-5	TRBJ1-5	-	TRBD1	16	TGTGCCAGCAGTTACCCCCGACAGGGGAGGACTCAGCCCCAGCATTTT	CASSYPRQGRTQPQHF
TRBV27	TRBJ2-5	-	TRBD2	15	TGTGCCAGCAGTTCCCTAGCGGGAGCTCCAGAGACCCAGTACTTC	CASSSLAGAPETQYF
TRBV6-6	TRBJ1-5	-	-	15	TGTGCCAGCAGTTACACGAGCCTGATCAATCAGCCCCAGCATTTT	CASSYTSLINQPQHF
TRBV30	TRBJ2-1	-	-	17	TGTGCCTGGAGTGGGTTTTGGGCACCCCCTTGGTACAATGAGCAGTTCTTC	CAWSGFWAPPWYNEQFF
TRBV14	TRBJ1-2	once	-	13	TGTGCCAGCAGCCGAGAGGGTACCTATGGCTACACCTTC	CASSREGTYGYTF
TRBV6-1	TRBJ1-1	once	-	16	TGTGCCAGCAGCGACCGTTACGGGACCATTTTGTATGAAGCTTTCTTT	CASSDRYGTILYEAFF
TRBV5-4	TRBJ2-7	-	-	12	TGTGCCAGCAGCCACCCCCCGGACGAGCAGTACTTC	CASSHPPDEQYF
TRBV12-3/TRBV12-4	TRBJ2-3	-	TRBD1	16	TGTGCCAGCAGGGGACCCGACAGGGTGAGCACAGATACGCAGTATTTT	CASRGPDRVSTDTQYF
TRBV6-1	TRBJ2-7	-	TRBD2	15	TGTGCCAGCAGTCAACTAGCGGGAGAGTCTTACGAGCAGTACTTC	CASSQLAGESYEQYF
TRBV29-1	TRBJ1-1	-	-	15	TGCAGCGTTGAAGATCTGGGAGGGGCGAACACTGAAGCTTTCTTT	CSVEDLGGANTEAFF
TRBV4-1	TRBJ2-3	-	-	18	TGCGCCAGCAGCCATTTGCCTAGCGGAGACCTTAAAGGGGGTACGCAGTATTTT	CASSHLPSGDLKGGTQYF
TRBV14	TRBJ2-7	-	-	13	TGTGCCAGCAGCCAAGATCCTGGGTTGGAGCAGTACTTC	CASSQDPGLEQYF
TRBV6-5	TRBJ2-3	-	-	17	TGTGCCAGCAGTAACAGGGGGGGCGGAGCGAACACAGATACGCAGTATTTT	CASSNRGGGANTDTQYF